A single sample is the source of the 15 T cell receptor beta chains below, sequenced in a study of blood T cell repertoires in COVID-19 (dated by TCRdb to the early 2020s). The library was made by the immunoSEQ multiplex PCR assay. As stored in TCRdb, this immuneACCESS dataset retains in-frame rearrangements with V and J assigned. A fraction of the clones does not appear; measured against another copy, unresolved V genes explain less than half of the discrepancy, and the remainder lacks a known reason. In all, the sample holds about 350,000 clones, and about 90% of those were seen once. The ten largest clones capture approximately 5.3% of the sample. Sequenced sample: PBMCs or T cells enriched from blood (not recorded which). These receptors were obtained from a woman between 25 and 40 years old who had recovered from COVID-19.

The chain couples TRBV7-2 to TRBJ1-6, with D hard to call. The CDR3 totals 12 residues. Per the germline V gene, CDR1 is SGHTA and CDR2 is FQGNSA. With 1 base removed from V and 13 bases from J, the gap between germline ends came to 8 bases. The CDR3 DNA reads as TGTGCCAGCAGCTTAGTCTTGGGCCCCCTCCACTTT. It specifies CASSLVLGPLHF.

The CDR3 DNA follows: TGCAGTGCTAGTTTATTGGGGGGGGGCCTTCAGACAGATACGCAGTATTTT. This encodes CSASLLGGGLQTDTQYF. The V and J genes are TRBV20-1 and TRBJ2-3; D might be TRBD2 (7 bases). V was cut by 3 bases and J by 3 bases, with 22 bases left in between. The CDR3 spans 17 residues. CDR1 and CDR2 (germline): DFQATT, SNEGSKA (reference sequence).

V is TRBV2 and J is TRBJ2-1, with D uncertain. Per the germline V gene, CDR1 is SNHLY and CDR2 is FYNNEI. The CDR3 consists of 13 residues. The V end lost 6 bases, the J end lost 8 bases, and 14 bases lay between the germline ends. The CDR3 protein is CASSARLEHEQFF. The CDR3, as DNA: TGTGCCAGCAGCGCGAGACTTGAGCATGAGCAGTTCTTC.

The rearrangement links TRBV5-4 to TRBJ2-5; 9 positions agree with TRBD2. Germline CDR1 is SGHNT and CDR2 is YYREEE (reference sequence). J lost 3 bases, V lost 0 bases, and 3 bases had no gene match. The CDR3 totals 15 residues. The CDR3 nucleotides are TGTGCCAGCAGCTTGGGCCTAGCGGGGAAAGAGACCCAGTACTTC. Its protein is CASSLGLAGKETQYF.

The V gene is TRBV5-4, the J gene TRBJ2-7, with a tentative D call TRBD1 (6 bases). There are 14 residues in the CDR3. The germline V gene has CDR1 SGHNT and CDR2 YYREEE (reference sequence). Between the trimmed V and J ends, which lost 7 bases and 0 bases, there was a span of 14 bases. The CDR3 bases are TGTGCCAGCGGCGTCCAGGGGTCCTCCTACGAGCAGTACTTC. It encodes CASGVQGSSYEQYF.

This clone was recorded a few times. V usage is TRBV6-5 and J usage is TRBJ2-7, with a tentative D call TRBD1 (7 bases). The CDR3 has 15 residues. Trimming removed 4 bases at V and 0 bases at J, with 13 bases between. Germline V gives CDR1 MNHEY, CDR2 SVGAGI. CDR3 bases: TGTGCCAGCAGTTCCCCCCAGGGGGGCTCCTACGAGCAGTACTTC. Protein sequence: CASSSPQGGSYEQYF.

The V and J genes are TRBV2 and TRBJ1-6, with a possible D match to TRBD1 (5 bases). V dropped 2 bases and J dropped 5 bases, with 13 bases sitting between them. The CDR3 runs to 16 residues. CDR1 is SNHLY and CDR2 is FYNNEI in the germline V gene. The CDR3 DNA follows: TGTGCCAGCAGTGAATTGAAAGGGGCCAATAATTCACCCCTCCACTTT. Its translation is CASSELKGANNSPLHF.

The sample holds one count of this clone. The gene calls are TRBV9 and TRBJ2-3, with a possible D match to TRBD2 (6 bases). From germline, CDR1 is SGDLS and CDR2 YYNGEE. This CDR3 contains 15 residues. With 1 base removed from V and 2 bases from J, the gap between germline ends came to 11 bases. Here the CDR3 reads CASSVLAAFTDTQYF. The CDR3 DNA reads TGTGCCAGCAGCGTATTAGCGGCGTTCACAGATACGCAGTATTTT.

The chain recombines TRBV5-5 with TRBJ1-5, with D perhaps TRBD1 (5 bases). The germline V gene has CDR1 SGHKS and CDR2 YYEKEE (reference sequence). The CDR3 extends over 15 amino acids. Deletions cut 0 bases from V and 8 bases from J, with 15 bases between. CDR3: CASSLGAGGVEPQHF. The CDR3 nucleotides are TGTGCCAGCAGCTTGGGAGCAGGAGGGGTAGAGCCCCAGCATTTT.

This clone has just a few counts. The chain recombines TRBV6-5 with TRBJ1-1; a possible D gene is TRBD1 (6 bases). Trimming shortened V by 2 bases and J by 10 bases, and 17 bases separated the two germline ends. Germline V gene data show CDR1 as MNHEY and CDR2 as SVGAGI. This CDR3 region has 14 residues. The CDR3, as DNA: TGTGCCAGCAGTTACGGACAGATGTCCCGGGGAGCTTTCTTT. Its protein is CASSYGQMSRGAFF.

This chain joins TRBV12-3 or TRBV12-4 and TRBJ2-7; D uncertain. V dropped 0 bases and J dropped 6 bases, with 9 bases sitting between them. The CDR3 runs to 13 residues. Written as DNA, the CDR3 is TGTGCCAGCAGTTTAGCGTTTCTAGGCGAGCAGTACTTC. This sequence encodes CASSLAFLGEQYF.

The V and J genes are TRBV28 and TRBJ2-5, with D unclear. V dropped 8 bases and J dropped 1 base, with 20 bases sitting between them. CDR3 size: 16 residues. Germline V gene sequence: CDR1 MDHEN, CDR2 SYDVKM. The CDR3 region has the DNA TGTGCCAGCGCTGGGCAGATGCCAACTCTCCAAGAGACCCAGTACTTC. Amino acids: CASAGQMPTLQETQYF.

The rearrangement links TRBV29-1 to TRBJ1-6, with 7 nucleotides matching TRBD1. Unmatched junction bases numbered 10, after V lost 7 bases and J lost 7 bases. CDR1 and CDR2 from the germline V gene are SQVTM and ANQGSEA. This CDR3 spans 14 amino acids. The CDR3 DNA is TGCAGCGCTCGATCGGGACAGACGAATTCACCCCTCCACTTT. Protein sequence: CSARSGQTNSPLHF. The variable domain in full, completed from reference TRBV29-1 and TRBJ1-6, reads SAVISQKPSRDICQRGTSLTIQCQVDSQVTMMFWYRQQPGQSLTLIATANQGSEATYESGFVIDKFPISRPNLTFSTLTVSNMSPEDSSIYLCSARSGQTNSPLHFGNGTRLTVT.

The chain recombines TRBV13 with TRBJ2-1, with 9 bases matching TRBD1. CDR1 and CDR2 from the germline V gene are PRHDT and FYEKMQ (reference sequence). V gave up 3 bases and J gave up 5 bases; unmatched junction bases: 8. The CDR3 is 16 amino acids. The CDR3 nucleotides are TGTGCCAGCAGCTTTCTAGGGACAGGGACAAACAATGAGCAGTTCTTC. It specifies CASSFLGTGTNNEQFF. Full variable domain (rest looked up from reference TRBV13 and TRBJ2-1): AAGVIQSPRHLIKEKRETATLKCYPIPRHDTVYWYQQGPGQDPQFLISFYEKMQSDKGSIPDRFSAQQFSDYHSELNMSSLELGDSALYFCASSFLGTGTNNEQFFGPGTRLTVL.

This clone was seen just once. The V call is TRBV7-9, the J call TRBJ2-1; no definite D call. The CDR3 has 11 amino acids. V shed 5 bases and J shed 8 bases, with 7 bases lying between them. CDR1 and CDR2 (germline): SEHNR, FQNEAQ (reference sequence). CDR3 nucleotides: TGTGCCAGCAGCCCGGTGGATGAGCAGTTCTTC. It specifies CASSPVDEQFF.